Listed below are T cell receptor beta chains from one sample, sequenced in a study of identical twins. MiXCR was run by TCRdb on the 5' RACE reads, yielding one entry per CDR3 protein. Here the sample spans 200,000 to 250,000 distinct CDR3 sequences, 6% to 9% being singletons. The sample also formed part of further work on yellow fever vaccine responses in identical twins.

The sample consisted of memory (CD45RO+) T cells sorted from blood. These TCRs come from a woman between 18 and 29 years old in good health. CDR3s include the opening cysteine and the closing phenylalanine or tryptophan. A D gene is named only where the DNA matches it firmly. Size is omitted from some rows. Given values are once, few, many or a class for expanded clones.

D gene,clone size,V gene,J gene,CDR3 protein,CDR3 DNA
TRBD1,many,TRBV3-1,TRBJ2-1,CASRRTGYYNEQFF,TGTGCCAGCCGGCGGACAGGATATTACAATGAGCAGTTCTTC
-,many,TRBV10-3,TRBJ1-1,CAISDSGSLTEAFF,TGTGCCATCAGTGATTCAGGGAGTCTCACTGAAGCTTTCTTT
-,many,TRBV12-3/TRBV12-4,TRBJ2-2,CASSNTGELFF,TGTGCCAGCAGTAACACCGGGGAGCTGTTTTTT
-,many,TRBV5-5,TRBJ2-2,CASSLVGVSNTGELFF,TGTGCCAGCAGCTTGGTGGGGGTGTCGAACACCGGGGAGCTGTTTTTT
-,many,TRBV20-1,TRBJ2-7,CSASIPTGTTYRQYF,TGCAGTGCTAGTATCCCCACAGGGACCACGTACAGGCAGTACTTC
TRBD1,-,TRBV7-9,TRBJ2-1,CASSFGTGGLGGEQFF,TGTGCCAGCAGCTTCGGGACAGGGGGCCTGGGAGGTGAGCAGTTCTTC
TRBD1,few,TRBV6-5,TRBJ1-1,CASSLYRDRDTEAFF,TGTGCCAGCAGTTTGTACCGGGACAGGGACACTGAAGCTTTCTTT
-,-,TRBV7-2,TRBJ2-7,CASSFSVGSYEQYF,TGTGCCAGCAGCTTCAGCGTCGGATCCTACGAGCAGTACTTC
-,many,TRBV10-3,TRBJ1-2,CAISETGNYGYTF,TGTGCCATCAGTGAGACGGGGAACTATGGCTACACCTTC
-,many,TRBV4-2,TRBJ2-3,CASSQEGGNGDTQYF,TGTGCCAGCAGCCAAGAGGGAGGTAATGGAGATACGCAGTATTTT
-,once,TRBV27,TRBJ1-5,CASSLLSENNQPQHF,TGTGCCAGCAGTTTGCTATCCGAGAACAATCAGCCCCAGCATTTT
TRBD1,many,TRBV5-5,TRBJ2-2,CASSLAGQGTGELFF,TGTGCCAGCAGCTTGGCCGGACAGGGAACCGGGGAGCTGTTTTTT
TRBD1,-,TRBV5-6,TRBJ2-1,CAISAIRGPEQFF,TGTGCCATCAGCGCCATTAGGGGGCCTGAGCAGTTCTTC
TRBD1,few,TRBV5-6,TRBJ2-1,CASSLPRGNQQFF,TGTGCCAGCAGCCTCCCCAGGGGGAATCAGCAGTTCTTC
TRBD2,-,TRBV7-3,TRBJ2-3,CASSSGVGEGTQYF,TGTGCCAGCAGCTCAGGCGTTGGGGAGGGTACGCAGTATTTT
TRBD2,few,TRBV4-1,TRBJ2-7,CASSQSQLAGIYEQYF,TGCGCCAGCAGCCAATCCCAACTAGCGGGGATCTACGAGCAGTACTTC
-,-,TRBV28,TRBJ1-1,CASRTWRVWSTEAFF,TGTGCCAGCAGGACTTGGAGGGTTTGGAGCACTGAAGCTTTCTTT
-,few,TRBV18,TRBJ2-7,CASSPRGLGEPPYEQYF,TGTGCCAGCTCACCACGGGGTCTTGGGGAGCCCCCCTACGAGCAGTACTTC
-,many,TRBV12-3/TRBV12-4,TRBJ1-3,CASSFKASHSGNTIYF,TGTGCCAGCAGTTTTAAGGCGAGCCACTCTGGAAACACCATATATTTT
TRBD1,few,TRBV6-5,TRBJ1-1,CASSYSTDRGGTEAFF,TGTGCCAGCAGTTACTCCACGGACAGGGGTGGGACTGAAGCTTTCTTT
TRBD1,many,TRBV28,TRBJ2-7,CASSLTPGQGVGEQYF,TGTGCCAGCAGTTTAACCCCAGGACAGGGGGTAGGGGAGCAGTACTTC
-,few,TRBV12-3/TRBV12-4,TRBJ2-7,CASSRDSKGYEQYF,TGTGCCAGCAGTCGGGACTCTAAAGGCTACGAGCAGTACTTC
-,-,TRBV11-3,TRBJ2-1,CASSLALGHSYNEQFF,TGTGCCAGCAGCTTAGCACTGGGGCACTCCTACAATGAGCAGTTCTTC
TRBD2,few,TRBV20-1,TRBJ2-3,CSAGPSGRPDTQYF,TGCAGTGCGGGCCCCAGCGGGAGGCCAGATACGCAGTATTTT
TRBD2,few,TRBV4-1,TRBJ2-7,CASSRSPGGGSYEQYF,TGCGCCAGCAGCCGATCCCCCGGGGGGGGCTCCTACGAGCAGTACTTC
-,many,TRBV19,TRBJ2-1,CASSARSYNEQFF,TGTGCCAGTAGTGCCCGGAGTTACAATGAGCAGTTCTTC
-,few,TRBV7-9,TRBJ1-1,CASSFLVNTEAFF,TGTGCCAGCAGCTTTTTGGTGAACACTGAAGCTTTCTTT
-,few,TRBV7-2,TRBJ2-7,CASSLGVAGEQYF,TGTGCCAGCAGCTTAGGTGTAGCCGGAGAGCAGTACTTC
TRBD2,few,TRBV3-1,TRBJ2-1,CASSPLAGGGNEQFF,TGTGCCAGCAGCCCTCTAGCGGGGGGAGGGAATGAGCAGTTCTTC
-,many,TRBV20-1,TRBJ2-5,CSARLSGVKKETQYF,TGCAGTGCTAGATTGTCAGGGGTAAAAAAAGAGACCCAGTACTTC
-,many,TRBV18,TRBJ2-7,CASPSVGGTYEQYF,TGTGCCAGCCCATCAGTCGGTGGCACCTACGAGCAGTACTTC
-,few,TRBV7-9,TRBJ2-1,CASSRGLGGFYNEQFF,TGTGCCAGCAGCCGTGGACTCGGGGGATTCTACAATGAGCAGTTCTTC
-,many,TRBV12-3/TRBV12-4,TRBJ1-5,CASSWTGGGNQPQHF,TGTGCCAGCAGTTGGACCGGGGGAGGCAATCAGCCCCAGCATTTT
TRBD2,many,TRBV6-2/TRBV6-3,TRBJ2-5,CATGDYQETQYF,TGTGCCACCGGGGACTATCAAGAGACCCAGTACTTC
-,many,TRBV7-9,TRBJ1-1,CASSLMTSGVTEAFF,TGTGCCAGCAGCTTAATGACCTCAGGGGTCACTGAAGCTTTCTTT
-,many,TRBV3-1,TRBJ1-1,CASRALDTEAFF,TGTGCCAGCAGGGCTTTGGACACTGAAGCTTTCTTT
-,many,TRBV5-6,TRBJ2-3,CASSLVQRTDTQYF,TGTGCCAGCAGCTTGGTCCAGAGGACAGATACGCAGTATTTT
-,-,TRBV5-1,TRBJ2-1,CASSSNRALYNEQFF,TGCGCCAGCAGCTCTAACAGGGCCCTTTACAATGAGCAGTTCTTC
-,few,TRBV7-2,TRBJ1-1,CASSLSGREAFF,TGTGCCAGCAGCTTGAGCGGGAGGGAGGCTTTCTTT
TRBD2,-,TRBV6-4,TRBJ2-1,CASSDSDSGDYNEQFF,TGTGCCAGCAGTGACTCGGATAGCGGGGACTACAATGAGCAGTTCTTC
-,many,TRBV12-3/TRBV12-4,TRBJ1-1,CASRENTEAFF,TGTGCCAGCAGGGAAAACACTGAAGCTTTCTTT
-,-,TRBV6-2/TRBV6-3,TRBJ2-7,CASRSLKSYEQYF,TGTGCCAGCAGGTCCTTGAAGTCCTACGAGCAGTACTTC
TRBD1,-,TRBV28,TRBJ1-1,CASRPTGAYTEAFF,TGTGCCAGCCGCCCGACAGGGGCGTACACTGAAGCTTTCTTT
-,many,TRBV12-3/TRBV12-4,TRBJ1-5,CASSFLRGGQPQHF,TGTGCCAGCAGTTTTCTCAGGGGCGGTCAGCCCCAGCATTTT
-,-,TRBV6-1,TRBJ2-1,CASLLRTPTNEQFF,TGTGCCAGCCTCCTAAGGACTCCCACGAATGAGCAGTTCTTC
TRBD1,many,TRBV5-1,TRBJ2-1,CASSLAGTNRGYNEQFF,TGCGCCAGCAGCTTGGCCGGGACGAACAGGGGATACAATGAGCAGTTCTTC
-,-,TRBV20-1,TRBJ1-1,CSAVPGTEAFF,TGCAGTGCTGTTCCGGGGACCGAAGCTTTCTTT